The 22 T cell receptor beta chains listed next were all sequenced from one sample in a study of early T cells in non-severe SARS-CoV-2 infection. TCRdb itself ran the 5' RACE reads through MiXCR, one entry per CDR3 protein. The data hold tens of thousands of distinct CDR3 sequences, with 15% to 19% observed a single time. The sequenced sample consisted of whole blood. These receptors were obtained from an adult who was a healthcare worker with PCR-confirmed SARS-CoV-2 infection or an uninfected control (not recorded which).

This clonotype was seen a few times. The chain has TRBV20-1 and TRBJ2-7; D might be TRBD2 (5 bases). The germline V gene encodes CDR1 DFQATT and CDR2 SNEGSKA (reference sequence). CDR3 length: 14 residues. The V end was cut by 6 bases, the J end by 3 bases, with 18 bases between. DNA for the CDR3: TGCAGTGCGGGCACAAGCGGAGACCTCTACGAGCAGTACTTC. Translation gives CSAGTSGDLYEQYF.

The chain carries TRBV6-5 and TRBJ1-2; TRBD1 matches at 9 bases. The junction had 6 bases not matched to a gene; V was cut back by 5 bases and J by 8 bases. The CDR3 loop spans 13 amino acids. CDR1 is MNHEY and CDR2 is SVGAGI in the germline V gene. CDR3 DNA sequence: TGTGCCAGCAGTAAGGGACAGGGAAAAGGCTACACCTTC. The encoded protein is CASSKGQGKGYTF.

In its sample, this clonotype was seen a few times. The chain is built from TRBV5-1 and TRBJ2-5; tentative D call: TRBD1 (5 bases). Looked up from germline, CDR1 is SGHRS and CDR2 is YFSETQ. This CDR3 is built from 15 residues. The ends were cut back, 0 bases at V and 4 bases at J, with 13 bases in the middle. CDR3 in amino acids: CASSLGAGIIETQYF. The CDR3 DNA reads TGCGCCAGCAGCTTGGGCGCAGGGATTATAGAGACCCAGTACTTC.

This clonotype was recorded at least ten times. This rearrangement joins TRBV4-1 to TRBJ2-3; no reliable D call. The CDR3 extends over 16 amino acids. The ends were cut back, 2 bases at V and 0 bases at J, with 12 bases in the middle. The germline V gene encodes CDR1 MGHRA and CDR2 YSYEKL. In DNA form, the CDR3 reads TGCGCCAGCAGCCAACTTGACTTGTTTAGCACAGATACGCAGTATTTT. This sequence encodes CASSQLDLFSTDTQYF.

This rearrangement joins TRBV7-9 to TRBJ2-1; 8 bases are a match to TRBD2. J gave up 4 bases and V 4 bases, and 12 bases lay outside the gene matches. The CDR3 sequence is 17 residues long. CDR1 is SEHNR, CDR2 FQNEAQ, per germline (reference sequence). CDR3 loop: CASSSLLAGGFYNEQFF. CDR3 nucleotide sequence: TGTGCCAGCAGCTCTCTCCTTGCGGGGGGCTTTTACAATGAGCAGTTCTTC.

This rearrangement joins TRBV21-1 to TRBJ2-1; the table's D call, TRBD2, has no DNA check behind it. TRBV21-1 counts as a pseudogene. The CDR3 has 20 residues. The CDR3 bases are TGTGCCAGCAGCAAGGGTGGGGAGAATGGTAGCAGATACTCCCACAATGAGCAGTTCTTC. Its protein is CASSKGGENGSRYSHNEQFF.

In this sample, this clonotype turned up many times. V usage is TRBV9 and J usage is TRBJ2-5; TRBD2 aligns across 7 bases. V shed 3 bases and J 2 bases; nucleotides not matched to a gene: 4. The V gene's germline CDR1 is SGDLS and CDR2 YYNGEE. The CDR3 runs to 14 residues. In nucleotides, the CDR3 is TGTGCCAGCAGCGCACCGGGACTACAAGAGACCCAGTACTTC. Residues: CASSAPGLQETQYF.

J is TRBJ1-1 and V is TRBV3-1; 7 nucleotides match TRBD1. Germline values: CDR1 LGHDT, CDR2 YNNKEL (reference sequence). This CDR3 is built from 15 residues. J lost 0 bases, V lost 3 bases, and 4 bases had no gene match. The CDR3 loop is CASSQGGQMNTEAFF. CDR3 nucleotide sequence: TGTGCCAGCAGCCAGGGGGGACAGATGAACACTGAAGCTTTCTTT.

V gene TRBV12-3 or TRBV12-4 combines with J gene TRBJ1-4, with TRBD1 matching 7 bases. The V and J ends lost 3 bases and 7 bases, in that order; junction bases with no gene match: 5. The CDR3 contains 14 residues. CDR3 in DNA: TGTGCCAGCAGTTTGAAGGGGGCGCTTGAAAAACTGTTTTTT. It is translated as CASSLKGALEKLFF.

In regard to this clonotype: No conserved phenylalanine or tryptophan is present at the end of the CDR3, so a read error is the likely explanation. This chain connects TRBV5-4 to TRBJ2-2; D is possibly TRBD1 (5 bases). The V end was cut by 1 base, the J end by 0 bases, with 7 bases between. The CDR3 loop spans 15 amino acids. Germline V gives CDR1 SGHNT, CDR2 YYREEE (reference sequence). The CDR3 reads CASSLQGTNTGELFL. The CDR3 bases are TGTGCCAGCAGCTTGCAGGGAACGAACACCGGGGAGCTGTTTTTA.

V and J are TRBV7-2 and TRBJ1-5, with no clear D. The CDR3 has 16 amino acids. V lost 0 bases to trimming and J lost 2 bases, with 11 bases between them. The germline gives CDR1 SGHTA, CDR2 FQGNSA. CDR3 sequence: CASSLAQGSGNQPQHF. The CDR3 DNA is TGTGCCAGCAGCTTAGCGCAAGGGTCGGGCAATCAGCCCCAGCATTTT.

There are many counts of this clonotype. The CDR3 spells CASSRHGETQYF. CDR3 bases: TGTGCCAGCAGTCGACACGGAGAGACCCAGTACTTC. The V call is TRBV3-1, the J call TRBJ2-5; D gene uncertain. CDR3 length equals 12 residues. CDR1 is LGHDT and CDR2 is YNNKEL in the germline V gene (reference sequence). V lost 6 bases and J 4 bases, leaving 9 bases between the germline ends.

This clonotype occurred a few times. J is TRBJ2-1 and V is TRBV29-1; D perhaps matches TRBD1 (7 bases). This CDR3 is built from 14 residues. The V and J ends lost 5 bases and 4 bases respectively, with 15 bases between them. Per germline, CDR1 SQVTM and CDR2 ANQGSEA. In nucleotides, the CDR3 is TGCAGCGTTTATCAGGCAGGGGGGTACAATGAGCAGTTCTTC. This codes for CSVYQAGGYNEQFF.

This clonotype was counted only a few times. The rearrangement joins TRBV7-2 to TRBJ2-7; 10 positions match TRBD2. The CDR3 sequence is 15 residues long. Germline CDR1 is SGHTA and CDR2 is FQGNSA. With V trimmed by 4 bases and J by 4 bases, 7 bases remained unmatched. CDR3 in DNA: TGTGCCAGCAGCTCTTCTAGCGGGAGCATATACGAGCAGTACTTC. Amino acids: CASSSSSGSIYEQYF.

The chain joins TRBV2 to TRBJ2-7; D perhaps matches TRBD1 (7 bases). Per germline, CDR1 SNHLY and CDR2 FYNNEI. Trimming removed 7 bases from V and 6 bases from J, with 19 bases in between. The CDR3 runs 14 residues. The CDR3 bases are TGTGCCAGCACTCGATCCGGGACAGCGGGCGAGCAGTACTTC. Translating it yields CASTRSGTAGEQYF.

The V call is TRBV7-9, the J call TRBJ2-5; TRBD1 aligns across 9 bases. Germline CDR1 and CDR2: SEHNR and FQNEAQ (reference sequence). The CDR3 consists of 16 residues. J lost 1 base, V lost 5 bases, and 8 bases had no gene match. The CDR3 here is CASSQLGTGTQETQYF. DNA of the CDR3: TGTGCCAGCAGCCAGCTGGGGACAGGGACCCAAGAGACCCAGTACTTC.

This clonotype was seen many times. This chain links TRBV28 with TRBJ2-3; D is perhaps TRBD2 (5 bases). V was trimmed by 2 bases and J by 8 bases, leaving 8 bases between them. The CDR3 spans 12 residues. CDR1 is MDHEN, CDR2 SYDVKM, per germline. The CDR3 sequence is CASSLGGSTQYF. The DNA for the CDR3 is TGTGCCAGCAGTTTAGGAGGTAGTACGCAGTATTTT.

The chain couples TRBV7-2 to TRBJ2-3; no reliable D call. Germline CDR1 and CDR2: SGHTA and FQGNSA. Deletions cut 1 base from V and 3 bases from J, with 11 bases between. The CDR3 length is 15 residues. This CDR3 reads CASSLDGLRTDTQYF. CDR3 bases: TGTGCCAGCAGCTTAGACGGGCTCCGGACAGATACGCAGTATTTT.

The rearrangement uses TRBV9 and TRBJ2-7; a weak D match, TRBD1 (6 bases). Between the trimmed V and J ends, which lost 5 bases and 4 bases, there was a span of 16 bases. Germline CDR1 and CDR2: SGDLS and YYNGEE. The length of the CDR3 is 14 residues. The CDR3 sequence: CASSFDVGTYEQYF. The CDR3, as DNA: TGTGCCAGCAGTTTTGACGTCGGGACATACGAGCAGTACTTC.

This clonotype was counted many times. V usage is TRBV19 and J usage is TRBJ1-5; no clear D. CDR1 is LNHDA, CDR2 SQIVND, per germline (reference sequence). The CDR3 covers 14 residues. V dropped 2 bases and J dropped 7 bases, with 12 bases sitting between them. In DNA form, the CDR3 reads TGTGCCAGTAGTATACAAGGGAATCACCAGCCCCAGCATTTT. It translates to CASSIQGNHQPQHF.

The chain has TRBV29-1 and TRBJ2-3; D not resolved. This CDR3 region has 13 residues. In germline, CDR1 is SQVTM, CDR2 ANQGSEA. The V gene lost 0 bases and the J gene lost 2 bases, with 6 bases spanning the gap. CDR3: CSVEDLNTDTQYF. Here the CDR3 DNA reads TGCAGCGTTGAAGACCTAAACACAGATACGCAGTATTTT.

The V and J genes are TRBV7-9 and TRBJ2-2; D not certain. Germline-derived CDR1 and CDR2 are SEHNR and FQNEAQ (reference sequence). This CDR3 is built from 17 residues. Trimming removed 1 base at V and 2 bases at J, with 14 bases between. CDR3 nucleotides: TGTGCCAGCAGCTTAGTCGGCGCAGCTTTTAACACCGGGGAGCTGTTTTTT. Encoded protein: CASSLVGAAFNTGELFF.